What follows describes a single T cell receptor beta chain. V trimming: 0 bases; J trimming: 4 bases; junction bases outside the gene matches: 6. Germline V lookup: CDR1 SGDLS, CDR2 YYNGEE. This CDR3 has 16 amino acids. Study processing details: Reference gene primer amplification gave nucleated cell count estimates. Profiling relied on immunoSEQ multiplex PCR, and the TCRdb table lists in-frame clones only, not all of them. V and J calls and clone size follow that table, whereas D and trimming were derived from the DNA. The data hold 190,000 or so clones, with around 80% observed a single time. The entry originates in a study of blood T cell repertoires in COVID-19. The overall study: Sites in the United States, Italy and Spain provided acute and convalescent COVID-19 samples. From T cells, B-cell-depleted T cells, or PBMCs came the material, which was cDNA or gDNA.

Sequenced: peripheral blood. This clonotype was sampled from an elderly woman with active or convalescent COVID-19. The chain uses TRBV9 and TRBJ1-2; 10 nucleotides agree with TRBD1. CDR3 nucleotide sequence: TGTGCCAGCAGCGTAGAAGGGACAGGGGAGGTCTATGGCTACACCTTC. Translation: CASSVEGTGEVYGYTF.